This T cell receptor beta chain stems from a study of regulatory T cells in long-lasting Graves disease. Overall study results and limits: Persistent Graves' patients had lower TCR diversity than newly diagnosed ones.

Time point indicated: newly diagnosed GD, antithyroid drugs for less than 3 months. The authors made the TCR library using RNA they extracted from PBMCs. The CDR3 is made up of 15 amino acids. CDR1 is MDHEN, CDR2 SYDVKM, per germline. V lost 6 bases and J lost 3, with 14 bases in between. Arm-PCR of CDR3 regions with iRepertoire HTBI primers generated TCR beta libraries. TCRdb recomputed calls from the multiplex PCR reads with MiXCR, one row per CDR3 protein. Found here are roughly 400,000 distinct CDR3 sequences, about 17% of them singletons; the top ten hold 20% to 25%. On this clonotype itself: Its antigen is unidentified.

The same sample was also used in a study of T cells in Graves' hyperthyroidism and ophthalmopathy. This second report adds: Disease duration under 2 months; hyperthyroidism patients were aged 18 to 65.

The sample was peripheral blood mononuclear cells (PBMCs), taken at new diagnosis, from a patient treated with antithyroid drugs. This clonotype was obtained from a woman younger than 30 with Graves disease. V is TRBV28 and J is TRBJ2-2, with D possibly TRBD1 on 5 matching bases. CDR3 sequence reads: CASSRQQGDTGELFF. For the CDR3, the DNA is TGTGCCAGCAGCCGCCAACAAGGGGACACCGGGGAGCTGTTTTTT.